A single sample gave rise to the 23 T cell receptor beta chains below, sequenced in a study of shared clonotypes between healthy human individuals. Measured with immunoSEQ multiplex PCR; TCRdb has only the in-frame clones, and not every one. The sample has fewer than 1.4 million clones; about 80% are singletons. The sequencing sample was made of memory CD4+ T cells from PBMCs. Regarding subset: CD45RA-negative fraction. The receptors were gathered from a man between 18 and 29 years old in good health. Some clones in this sample may be carry-over from other donors' samples.

This chain connects TRBV5-7 to TRBJ2-1; TRBD1 is a possible D gene (6 bases). TRBV5-7 is labeled an ORF, and its function is uncertain. V gave up 0 bases and J gave up 1 base, with 8 bases separating them. This CDR3 is 15 amino acids long. CDR3: CASSLAGVSYNEQFF. In DNA, the CDR3 is TGTGCCAGCAGCTTGGCAGGGGTTTCCTACAATGAGCAGTTCTTC.

The chain links TRBV19 to TRBJ1-2; 11 bases are shared with TRBD1. In germline, CDR1 is LNHDA, CDR2 SQIVND (reference sequence). V lost 3 bases to trimming and J lost 4 bases; unmatched junction nucleotides: 4. The CDR3 consists of 15 residues. Here the CDR3 DNA reads TGTGCCAGTAGTATTCAGGGGACAGGGGGCTATGGCTACACCTTC. Translating it yields CASSIQGTGGYGYTF.

The chain couples TRBV2 to TRBJ2-3; D is unclear. This CDR3 has 13 amino acids. V gave up 6 bases and J gave up 4 bases, with 11 bases separating them. Germline CDR1 is SNHLY and CDR2 is FYNNEI. The CDR3 DNA reads TGTGCCAGCAGGCGTTACACGGCAGATACGCAGTATTTT. This sequence encodes CASRRYTADTQYF.

J is TRBJ1-5 and V is TRBV18; TRBD1 matches 8 bases. V was clipped by 4 bases and J by 3 bases; unmatched bases: 5. The V gene's germline CDR1 is KGHSH and CDR2 LQKENI. CDR3 length: 15 amino acids. CDR3 sequence (DNA): TGTGCCAGCTCACTAGCACAGGGGGACAATCAGCCCCAGCATTTT. This codes for CASSLAQGDNQPQHF.

There are many counts of this clone. The chain carries TRBV29-1 and TRBJ1-2; possible D gene TRBD1, 5 bases. The CDR3 covers 14 residues. V lost 5 bases and J lost 2, with 15 bases in between. The germline gives CDR1 SQVTM, CDR2 ANQGSEA. The CDR3 loop is CSVTKGTVNYGYTF. For the CDR3, the DNA is TGCAGCGTTACCAAGGGGACGGTGAACTATGGCTACACCTTC.

The chain couples TRBV21-1 to TRBJ2-2; the DNA was not compared with TRBD2, the D call given in the table. TRBV21-1 is assigned pseudogene status. The CDR3 runs 16 residues. The CDR3 reads CASSKGKHGDTGELFF. In nucleotides, the CDR3 is TGTGCCAGCAGCAAAGGGAAGCACGGGGACACCGGGGAGCTGTTTTTT.

The chain is built from TRBV4-2 and TRBJ2-7, with a weak D call TRBD2 (5 bases). With 0 bases removed from V and 7 bases from J, the gap between germline ends came to 16 bases. CDR3 length equals 15 residues. In germline, CDR1 is LGHNA, CDR2 YNFKEQ. The CDR3 is CASSQDPTGEREQYF. The CDR3 DNA reads as TGTGCCAGCAGCCAAGATCCAACCGGGGAACGTGAGCAGTACTTC.

The chain links TRBV5-6 to TRBJ2-7; D may be TRBD1 (7 bases). The CDR3 is made up of 14 amino acids. Germline V lookup: CDR1 SGHDT, CDR2 YYEEEE. The V end lost 2 bases, the J end lost 7 bases, and 16 bases lay between the germline ends. For the CDR3, the DNA is TGTGCCAGCAGCTTCGGCAGGGGGGAAGGTGAGCAGTACTTC. Translating it yields CASSFGRGEGEQYF.

J is TRBJ1-1 and V is TRBV13; unclear D gene. Germline V gene lookup returns CDR1 PRHDT and CDR2 FYEKMQ (reference sequence). The V end lost 5 bases, the J end lost 0 bases, and 13 bases lay between the germline ends. CDR3 length equals 15 residues. Here the CDR3 DNA reads TGTGCCAGCAGCCCGGGCCGAGCCATGAACACTGAAGCTTTCTTT. It yields the protein CASSPGRAMNTEAFF.

This chain connects TRBV18 to TRBJ2-5; perhaps TRBD1 as D (5 bases). The germline V gene encodes CDR1 KGHSH and CDR2 LQKENI. Trimming took off 3 bases at V and 5 bases at J, with 13 bases between the two ends. There are 14 residues in the CDR3. The CDR3 loop reads CASSPAVRAETQYF. CDR3 DNA: TGTGCCAGCTCACCGGCGGTCAGGGCGGAGACCCAGTACTTC.

The chain recombines TRBV18 with TRBJ2-1; the D is unclear. Trimming removed 3 bases from V and 3 bases from J, with 9 bases in between. The CDR3 is made up of 14 amino acids. The germline CDR1 and CDR2 sequences are KGHSH and LQKENI. CDR3 region: CASSPNLDYNEQFF. As DNA, the CDR3 is TGTGCCAGCTCACCGAACCTAGACTACAATGAGCAGTTCTTC.

Only a few counts were recorded for this clone. Here the CDR3 DNA reads TGTGCCAGCAGCGTCGGGACAGGGGCAAACATTCAGTACTTC. Its translation is CASSVGTGANIQYF. The rearrangement links TRBV11-2 to TRBJ2-4, with 10 bases fitting TRBD1. The trim removed 5 bases at V and 6 bases at J, leaving 4 bases unmatched. CDR1 and CDR2 (germline): SGHAT, FQNNGV. This CDR3 has 14 residues.

The CDR3 DNA reads TGTGCCAGCAGCGTAGGGTTCTGGACTAGCGGCACAGATACGCAGTATTTT. The encoded protein is CASSVGFWTSGTDTQYF. The gene calls are TRBV9 and TRBJ2-3; 9 positions agree with TRBD2. This CDR3 spans 17 amino acids. Germline assignment: CDR1 SGDLS and CDR2 YYNGEE. J lost 1 base, V lost 0 bases, and 6 bases had no gene match.

This chain connects TRBV6-1 to TRBJ1-5, with D hard to call. The V gene lost 7 bases and the J gene lost 0 bases, with 13 bases spanning the gap. The germline CDR1 and CDR2 sequences are MNHNS and SASEGT. The CDR3 has 15 residues. CDR3 DNA sequence: TGTGCCAGCACTCCCAGGAGGGATAGCAATCAGCCCCAGCATTTT. Translation: CASTPRRDSNQPQHF.

This clone was seen a few times. V usage is TRBV9 and J usage is TRBJ2-1, with 8 bases matching TRBD1. The V gene's germline CDR1 is SGDLS and CDR2 YYNGEE. V dropped 3 bases and J dropped 4; count of bases not matched to a gene: 6. This CDR3 spans 15 amino acids. For the CDR3, the DNA is TGTGCCAGCAGCGGGCAGGGGGCTTTTTACAATGAGCAGTTCTTC. Protein: CASSGQGAFYNEQFF.

This sequence joins TRBV12-2 and TRBJ2-3; the table's D call TRBD2 went unverified against the DNA. TRBV12-2 represents a pseudogene. CDR3 length: 16 residues. CDR3: CASRFLWSGRNDTQYF. Here the CDR3 DNA reads TGTGCAAGTCGCTTCCTCTGGAGCGGGAGAAATGATACGCAGTATTTT.

This clone was detected ten times or more. This chain links TRBV6-6 with TRBJ1-1; 7 positions match TRBD1. CDR3 length equals 12 residues. Germline CDR1 is MNHNY and CDR2 is SVGAGI (reference sequence). V dropped 6 bases and J dropped 4; count of bases not matched to a gene: 2. This chain's CDR3 is CASRPGGTEAFF. For the CDR3, the DNA is TGTGCCAGCAGGCCAGGGGGCACTGAAGCTTTCTTT.

This clone was observed a handful of times. The chain employs TRBV4-2 and TRBJ2-7; a possible D gene is TRBD1 (6 bases). Germline V gene data show CDR1 as LGHNA and CDR2 as YNFKEQ. This CDR3 region has 17 residues. The V and J ends lost 0 bases and 6 bases respectively, with 21 bases between them. For the CDR3, the DNA is TGTGCCAGCAGCCAAGACCGGACAGCACTCGATGCGCGCGAGCAGTACTTC. Amino acid sequence: CASSQDRTALDAREQYF.

This chain connects TRBV5-6 to TRBJ2-5; D uncertain. The germline CDR1 and CDR2 sequences are SGHDT and YYEEEE. This CDR3 has 15 residues. With 1 base removed from V and 4 bases from J, the gap between germline ends came to 14 bases. The CDR3 region is CASSLKTFPGETQYF. The CDR3 coding sequence is TGTGCCAGCAGCTTGAAGACCTTCCCGGGAGAGACCCAGTACTTC. The full variable domain, its missing parts supplied by reference TRBV5-6 and TRBJ2-5, is DAGVTQSPTHLIKTRGQQVTLRCSPKSGHDTVSWYQQALGQGPQFIFQYYEEEERQRGNFPDRFSGHQFPNYSSELNVNALLLGDSALYLCASSLKTFPGETQYFGPGTRLLVL.

Comments on this clone: This CDR3 is also generated by other DNA sequences in the sample. This rearrangement joins TRBV28 to TRBJ2-3; 8 bases fit TRBD2. V gave up 2 bases and J gave up 1 base; unmatched junction bases: 14. Germline V gene data show CDR1 as MDHEN and CDR2 as SYDVKM. The CDR3 extends over 19 amino acids. For the CDR3, the DNA is TGTGCCAGCAGTTTAATTATAAGTCCGGCGGGAGGTGGCACAGATACGCAGTATTTT. Residues: CASSLIISPAGGGTDTQYF.

V usage is TRBV7-9 and J usage is TRBJ2-3, with TRBD2 matching over 12 bases. CDR3 length: 17 amino acids. V trimming: 2 bases; J trimming: 6 bases; junction bases outside the gene matches: 9. Germline V gene data show CDR1 as SEHNR and CDR2 as FQNEAQ (reference sequence). In nucleotides, the CDR3 is TGTGCCAGCAGCTTAAGTACGGCTAGCGGGAGGGCGGATACGCAGTATTTT. Translation: CASSLSTASGRADTQYF. The full variable domain, completed using reference TRBV7-9 and TRBJ2-3, is DTGVSQNPRHKITKRGQNVTFRCDPISEHNRLYWYRQTLGQGPEFLTYFQNEAQLEKSRLLSDRFSAERPKGSFSTLEIQRTEQGDSAMYLCASSLSTASGRADTQYFGPGTRLTVL.

The count of this clone is one. The chain uses TRBV28 and TRBJ2-7; unclear D gene. Trimming cost V 5 bases and J 7 bases, with 12 bases left between them. CDR1 and CDR2 (germline): MDHEN, SYDVKM. The CDR3 sequence is 12 residues long. The CDR3 reads CASSQMREEQYF. The CDR3 nucleotides are TGTGCCAGCAGTCAAATGCGCGAGGAGCAGTACTTC.

The DNA for the CDR3 is TGTGCCAGCAGCTTATTCCTCGGGGCAGATACGCAGTATTTT. Its translation: CASSLFLGADTQYF. The V call is TRBV7-3, the J call TRBJ2-3; possibly TRBD2 for D (5 bases). The V gene's germline CDR1 is SGHTA and CDR2 FQGTGA. The length of the CDR3 is 14 residues. Trimming shortened V by 2 bases and J by 4 bases, and 10 bases separated the two germline ends.